A selection of T cell receptor beta chains follows, all from one sample in a study of blood T cell repertoires in COVID-19. Data came from immunoSEQ multiplex PCR; TCRdb stores just in-frame clones and leaves some out. Of approximately 180,000 clones in the sample, almost 80% were seen once. The sequencing input was peripheral blood. The source is a woman aged 70-85 years with acute or convalescent COVID-19. CDR3s include the opening cysteine and the closing phenylalanine or tryptophan. The order of the fields is J gene, D gene, clone size, CDR3 length, V gene, CDR3 protein, CDR3 DNA. D genes are given only for firm matches. Rows give clone size only sometimes, using once, few, many, or a class for an expanded clone.

TRBJ1-1 | TRBD1 | NA | 17 | TRBV6-6 | CASSRKTGGRRNTEAFF | TGTGCCAGCAGTCGAAAGACAGGGGGCCGAAGAAACACTGAAGCTTTCTTT
TRBJ1-5 | TRBD1 | NA | 14 | TRBV7-2 | CASSLVTGGQPQHF | TGTGCCAGCAGCTTAGTCACAGGGGGTCAGCCCCAGCATTTT
TRBJ2-1 | NA | NA | 15 | TRBV6-4 | CASSDEATSYNEQFF | TGTGCCAGCAGTGATGAGGCTACGTCCTACAATGAGCAGTTCTTC
TRBJ2-7 | TRBD1 | NA | 14 | TRBV7-2 | CASSFFTGAYEQYF | TGTGCCAGCAGCTTCTTTACAGGGGCCTACGAGCAGTACTTC
TRBJ1-1 | TRBD1 | NA | 19 | TRBV3-1/TRBV3-2 | CASSQSRPGGDSMNTEAFF | TGTGCCAGCAGCCAATCGAGGCCAGGGGGAGATAGCATGAACACTGAAGCTTTCTTT
TRBJ2-5 | NA | once | 15 | TRBV7-3 | CASSLNGGTMETQYF | TGTGCCAGCAGCTTAAATGGGGGCACGATGGAGACCCAGTACTTC
TRBJ1-5 | NA | NA | 15 | TRBV5-5 | CASRREDQGNQPQHF | TGTGCCAGCAGACGAGAAGATCAGGGCAATCAGCCCCAGCATTTT
TRBJ1-4 | NA | NA | 14 | TRBV27 | CASSPRALGEKLFF | TGTGCCAGCAGCCCGAGGGCCCTGGGTGAAAAACTGTTTTTT
TRBJ1-3 | TRBD1 | once | 18 | TRBV5-1 | CASSLVAQGGLSGNTIYF | TGCGCCAGCAGCTTGGTTGCACAGGGGGGCCTCTCTGGAAACACCATATATTTT
TRBJ1-5 | TRBD1 | NA | 20 | TRBV5-4 | CASSLPVPGTGPAICQPQHF | TGTGCCAGCAGCTTGCCGGTCCCCGGGACAGGCCCTGCCATTTGTCAGCCCCAGCATTTT
TRBJ2-3 | TRBD2 | NA | 15 | TRBV18 | CASSPNPAGGHTQYF | TGTGCCAGCTCACCAAATCCAGCGGGGGGACACACGCAGTATTTT
TRBJ2-5 | NA | few | 14 | TRBV30 | CAWSVVDSQETQYF | TGTGCCTGGAGTGTCGTCGACAGTCAAGAGACCCAGTACTTC
TRBJ1-4 | TRBD1 | NA | 16 | TRBV28 | CASSLFGQGAKEKLFF | TGTGCCAGCAGTTTATTCGGACAGGGGGCAAAGGAAAAACTGTTTTTT
TRBJ1-1 | TRBD1 | NA | 14 | TRBV12-5 | CASGLIGQGEGAFF | TGTGCTAGTGGTTTGATAGGACAGGGTGAAGGGGCTTTCTTT
TRBJ2-5 | TRBD1 | few | 14 | TRBV2 | CASRVTGPFATQYF | TGTGCCAGCAGGGTGACAGGGCCGTTCGCGACCCAGTACTTC
TRBJ1-1 | NA | few | 12 | TRBV29-1 | CSVDAVNTEAFF | TGCAGCGTTGATGCAGTGAACACTGAAGCTTTCTTT
TRBJ1-3 | TRBD1 | NA | 15 | TRBV5-6 | CASSARGQGGNTIYF | TGTGCCAGCAGCGCACGGGGACAGGGGGGAAACACCATATATTTT
TRBJ2-7 | NA | once | 17 | TRBV19 | CASSASPRQASSYEQYF | TGTGCCAGTAGTGCCTCCCCCCGACAGGCCAGCTCCTACGAGCAGTACTTC
TRBJ2-1 | NA | few | 14 | TRBV5-1 | CASRPEVGMPEQFF | TGCGCCAGCAGGCCGGAGGTCGGGATGCCTGAGCAGTTCTTC
TRBJ1-2 | NA | NA | 16 | TRBV19 | CASSTSGGAVQNGYTF | TGTGCCAGTAGTACCAGCGGCGGGGCCGTACAGAATGGCTACACCTTC
TRBJ1-5 | NA | few | 13 | TRBV5-6 | CASSQGFDQPQHF | TGTGCCAGCAGCCAGGGCTTCGATCAGCCCCAGCATTTT
TRBJ1-2 | NA | NA | 16 | TRBV28 | CASSKRGGRRFYGYTF | TGTGCCAGCAGTAAAAGAGGTGGCCGCCGATTCTATGGCTACACCTTC
TRBJ1-6 | NA | NA | 15 | TRBV24-1 | CATSDLLTGNSPLHF | TGTGCCACCAGTGATTTGCTAACGGGGAATTCACCCCTCCACTTT
TRBJ1-5 | NA | NA | 12 | TRBV6-5 | CASVDSDQPQHF | TGTGCCAGCGTGGACAGCGATCAGCCCCAGCATTTT
TRBJ2-1 | TRBD2 | NA | 14 | TRBV7-3 | CASSSLAGGEEQFF | TGTGCCAGCAGCTCTCTAGCGGGAGGCGAGGAGCAGTTCTTC
TRBJ2-3 | NA | NA | 14 | TRBV20-1 | CSASPRLRTDTQYF | TGCAGTGCTAGTCCCAGGCTTAGGACAGATACGCAGTATTTT
TRBJ1-5 | NA | once | 13 | TRBV6-1 | CASSDQGSQPQHF | TGTGCCAGCAGTGATCAAGGGAGTCAGCCCCAGCATTTT
TRBJ2-7 | NA | NA | 15 | TRBV10-3 | CAISESARSYYEQYF | TGTGCCATCAGTGAGTCTGCCAGGTCTTACTACGAGCAGTACTTC
TRBJ1-2 | TRBD1 | few | 16 | TRBV27 | CASSPGTGPLAYGYTF | TGTGCCAGCAGTCCCGGGACAGGACCCCTCGCCTATGGCTACACCTTC
TRBJ2-7 | TRBD2 | NA | 14 | TRBV3-1/TRBV3-2 | CASSQGTSGFEQYF | TGTGCCAGCAGCCAGGGGACTAGCGGGTTCGAGCAGTACTTC
TRBJ1-1 | NA | NA | 14 | TRBV5-3 | CARTGGFMNTEAFF | TGTGCCAGGACGGGAGGGTTTATGAACACTGAAGCTTTCTTT
TRBJ2-7 | NA | NA | 13 | TRBV30 | CAWSTGLTYEQYF | TGTGCCTGGAGCACTGGGCTCACCTACGAGCAGTACTTC
TRBJ2-1 | TRBD1 | NA | 14 | TRBV10-1 | CASSRDSSYNEQFF | TGCGCCAGCTCCCGGGACAGCTCCTACAATGAGCAGTTCTTC
TRBJ2-5 | NA | few | 13 | TRBV27 | CASSLGGWETQYF | TGTGCCAGCAGTTTAGGCGGCTGGGAGACCCAGTACTTC
TRBJ2-7 | TRBD2 | NA | 15 | TRBV29-1 | CSVEVGAGPAYEQYF | TGCAGCGTTGAAGTAGGAGCGGGGCCCGCCTACGAGCAGTACTTC
TRBJ1-1 | NA | NA | 13 | TRBV5-1 | CASSWDIGTEAFF | TGCGCCAGCAGCTGGGACATTGGGACTGAAGCTTTCTTT
TRBJ1-3 | NA | NA | 18 | TRBV7-8 | CASGDKPRQVASGNTIYF | TGTGCCAGCGGCGATAAACCCCGACAGGTCGCCTCTGGAAACACCATATATTTT
TRBJ1-1 | TRBD1 | NA | 17 | TRBV5-1 | CASSPPGDRALNTEAFF | TGCGCCAGCAGCCCACCGGGGGACAGGGCGTTGAACACTGAAGCTTTCTTT
TRBJ2-3 | TRBD2 | NA | 20 | TRBV6-6 | CASSLAGTSGSATLTDTQYF | TGTGCCAGCAGTCTGGCCGGGACTAGCGGGTCCGCTACCCTCACAGATACGCAGTATTTT
TRBJ1-3 | NA | NA | 15 | TRBV30 | CAWSRLGAAGNTIYF | TGTGCCTGGAGTCGTCTGGGGGCTGCTGGAAACACCATATATTTT
TRBJ2-5 | TRBD2 | NA | 15 | TRBV29-1 | CSVVLAGKPQETQYF | TGCAGCGTTGTGCTAGCGGGAAAACCTCAAGAGACCCAGTACTTC
TRBJ2-5 | NA | NA | 15 | TRBV6-1 | CASSEVPGSGQTQYF | TGTGCCAGCAGTGAGGTCCCCGGGAGCGGACAGACCCAGTACTTC
TRBJ2-1 | NA | once | 11 | TRBV7-9 | CASTNRVEQFF | TGTGCCAGCACAAACAGGGTTGAGCAGTTCTTC
TRBJ2-7 | NA | NA | 13 | TRBV21-1 | CASPQAGWHEQYF | TGTGCCAGCCCCCAAGCGGGATGGCACGAGCAGTACTTC
TRBJ2-5 | NA | NA | 14 | TRBV11-3 | CASSLTAGMETQYF | TGTGCCAGCAGCTTAACCGCAGGGATGGAGACCCAGTACTTC
TRBJ2-7 | NA | NA | 16 | TRBV21-1 | CASSKGESGWSYEQYF | TGTGCCAGCAGCAAAGGGGAGAGCGGTTGGTCCTACGAGCAGTACTTC
TRBJ2-1 | TRBD2 | NA | 14 | TRBV20-1 | CSASRTSGSNEQFF | TGCAGTGCTAGTCGGACTAGCGGGAGCAATGAGCAGTTCTTC
TRBJ1-6 | TRBD1 | NA | 14 | TRBV30 | CAWSVVTGDSPLHF | TGTGCCTGGAGTGTTGTGACAGGGGACTCACCCCTCCACTTT